The rows below give T cell receptor beta chains drawn from one sample of a study of cytomegalovirus exposure and HLA in healthy donors. Profiled with immunoSEQ multiplex PCR; TCRdb holds only in-frame clones, not every one. The table includes 100,000 to 150,000 clones, around 80% detected once. Sequenced sample: PBMCs. Receptors originate from a woman aged 45-65 years in good health and CMV-seropositive. CDR3s include the opening cysteine and the closing phenylalanine or tryptophan. The order of the fields is J gene, D gene, clone size, V gene, CDR3 protein, CDR3 DNA. A D gene is named only where the DNA matches it firmly. Expanded clones get a size class; other rows say once, few or many, or leave the size out.

j_call: TRBJ2-5; d_call: -; clone_size: -; v_call: TRBV25-1; cdr3_aa: CASSLTGLETQYF; cdr3_nt: TGTGCCAGCAGCCTTACAGGATTAGAGACCCAGTACTTC
j_call: TRBJ2-3; d_call: TRBD2; clone_size: -; v_call: TRBV10-1; cdr3_aa: CAEPSGGPDTQYF; cdr3_nt: TGCGCCGAGCCTAGCGGGGGCCCAGATACGCAGTATTTT
j_call: TRBJ2-5; d_call: -; clone_size: -; v_call: TRBV29-1; cdr3_aa: CSVEGVYQGGQETQYF; cdr3_nt: TGCAGCGTTGAAGGAGTTTATCAGGGCGGTCAAGAGACCCAGTACTTC
j_call: TRBJ1-2; d_call: -; clone_size: -; v_call: TRBV5-1; cdr3_aa: CASSPERGGYGYTF; cdr3_nt: TGCGCCAGCAGCCCGGAGCGGGGTGGCTATGGCTACACCTTC
j_call: TRBJ1-1; d_call: TRBD1; clone_size: -; v_call: TRBV6-1; cdr3_aa: CASTKTGILNTEAFF; cdr3_nt: TGTGCCAGCACCAAGACAGGGATTTTGAACACTGAAGCTTTCTTT
j_call: TRBJ2-5; d_call: TRBD1; clone_size: -; v_call: TRBV18; cdr3_aa: CASSSQQGKMETQYF; cdr3_nt: TGTGCCAGCTCATCCCAACAGGGGAAGATGGAGACCCAGTACTTC
j_call: TRBJ2-2; d_call: -; clone_size: once; v_call: TRBV5-6; cdr3_aa: CASSLSSRRDTGELFF; cdr3_nt: TGTGCCAGCAGCCTATCGTCACGACGGGACACCGGGGAGCTGTTTTTT
j_call: TRBJ2-1; d_call: TRBD2; clone_size: -; v_call: TRBV7-9; cdr3_aa: CASSHPSREEYNEQFF; cdr3_nt: TGTGCCAGCAGCCACCCTTCGCGGGAGGAATACAATGAGCAGTTCTTC
j_call: TRBJ1-2; d_call: -; clone_size: -; v_call: TRBV30; cdr3_aa: CAWSSGGLNYGYTF; cdr3_nt: TGTGCCTGGAGTTCGGGAGGGCTCAACTATGGCTACACCTTC
j_call: TRBJ1-2; d_call: -; clone_size: -; v_call: TRBV4-2; cdr3_aa: CASSQEAGFNYGYTF; cdr3_nt: TGTGCCAGCAGCCAAGAGGCAGGATTTAACTATGGCTACACCTTC
j_call: TRBJ1-3; d_call: TRBD1; clone_size: -; v_call: TRBV6-5; cdr3_aa: CASKIRTGYGNTIYF; cdr3_nt: TGTGCCAGCAAGATAAGGACAGGGTATGGAAACACCATATATTTT
j_call: TRBJ1-2; d_call: TRBD1; clone_size: -; v_call: TRBV4-3; cdr3_aa: CASSQDGQGNYGYTF; cdr3_nt: TGCGCCAGCAGCCAAGACGGACAGGGGAACTATGGCTACACCTTC
j_call: TRBJ1-2; d_call: -; clone_size: once; v_call: TRBV5-1; cdr3_aa: CASSLQGGDGYTF; cdr3_nt: TGCGCCAGCAGCTTGCAGGGAGGGGATGGCTACACCTTC
j_call: TRBJ2-1; d_call: -; clone_size: -; v_call: TRBV4-3; cdr3_aa: CASSQDTLGGSYNEQFF; cdr3_nt: TGCGCCAGCAGCCAAGATACGCTCGGGGGCTCCTACAATGAGCAGTTCTTC
j_call: TRBJ2-1; d_call: -; clone_size: -; v_call: TRBV7-9; cdr3_aa: CASSLYTYNEQFF; cdr3_nt: TGTGCCAGCAGCCTTTACACCTACAATGAGCAGTTCTTC
j_call: TRBJ1-1; d_call: -; clone_size: once; v_call: TRBV5-1; cdr3_aa: CASAGQLNTEAFF; cdr3_nt: TGCGCCAGCGCAGGACAGCTGAACACTGAAGCTTTCTTT
j_call: TRBJ2-5; d_call: TRBD2; clone_size: -; v_call: TRBV4-1; cdr3_aa: CASSQEASGRAFSKRETQYF; cdr3_nt: TGCGCCAGCAGCCAAGAGGCCAGCGGGAGGGCCTTTTCGAAGAGAGAGACCCAGTACTTC
j_call: TRBJ2-7; d_call: -; clone_size: -; v_call: TRBV2; cdr3_aa: CASSVLQVSYEQYF; cdr3_nt: TGTGCCAGCAGTGTCCTGCAGGTCTCCTACGAGCAGTACTTC
j_call: TRBJ2-7; d_call: TRBD1; clone_size: -; v_call: TRBV19; cdr3_aa: CASSISGQSYEQYF; cdr3_nt: TGTGCCAGTAGTATTTCGGGACAGTCGTACGAGCAGTACTTC
j_call: TRBJ2-1; d_call: TRBD1; clone_size: -; v_call: TRBV9; cdr3_aa: CASSVASSSRGTGWHNEQFF; cdr3_nt: TGTGCCAGCAGCGTGGCAAGTAGTAGTAGAGGGACAGGGTGGCACAATGAGCAGTTCTTC
j_call: TRBJ2-1; d_call: TRBD2; clone_size: -; v_call: TRBV4-3; cdr3_aa: CASSQEPRWLAGGSSYNEQFF; cdr3_nt: TGCGCCAGCAGCCAAGAACCCCGTTGGCTAGCGGGAGGGTCCTCATACAATGAGCAGTTCTTC
j_call: TRBJ2-1; d_call: -; clone_size: -; v_call: TRBV7-9; cdr3_aa: CASSLTEPYEQFF; cdr3_nt: TGTGCCAGCAGCCTGACAGAGCCGTATGAGCAGTTCTTC
j_call: TRBJ1-5; d_call: -; clone_size: -; v_call: TRBV2; cdr3_aa: CASSGGLQPQHF; cdr3_nt: TGTGCCAGCAGCGGGGGACTTCAGCCCCAGCATTTT
j_call: TRBJ2-5; d_call: TRBD1; clone_size: -; v_call: TRBV7-3; cdr3_aa: CASSSQTGVQETQYF; cdr3_nt: TGTGCCAGCAGCTCCCAGACAGGGGTCCAAGAGACCCAGTACTTC
j_call: TRBJ1-2; d_call: TRBD1; clone_size: -; v_call: TRBV30; cdr3_aa: CAWTPGQGVVGYTF; cdr3_nt: TGTGCCTGGACCCCGGGACAGGGGGTTGTTGGCTACACCTTC
j_call: TRBJ1-1; d_call: -; clone_size: few; v_call: TRBV5-4; cdr3_aa: CASSLRQKNTEAFF; cdr3_nt: TGTGCCAGCAGCTTGAGACAGAAGAACACTGAAGCTTTCTTT
j_call: TRBJ2-5; d_call: TRBD2; clone_size: -; v_call: TRBV30; cdr3_aa: CAWGYAGEETQYF; cdr3_nt: TGTGCCTGGGGGTACGCGGGGGAAGAGACCCAGTACTTC
j_call: TRBJ1-4; d_call: -; clone_size: -; v_call: TRBV5-1; cdr3_aa: CASSTGILSTNEKLFF; cdr3_nt: TGCGCCAGCAGTACAGGAATTCTTTCAACTAATGAAAAACTGTTTTTT
j_call: TRBJ1-4; d_call: -; clone_size: once; v_call: TRBV7-9; cdr3_aa: CASSGPEGINEKLFF; cdr3_nt: TGTGCCAGCAGCGGACCGGAGGGTATTAATGAAAAACTGTTTTTT
j_call: TRBJ1-1; d_call: -; clone_size: once; v_call: TRBV19; cdr3_aa: CASSEGHIDTEAFF; cdr3_nt: TGTGCCAGTAGTGAGGGACATATCGACACTGAAGCTTTCTTT
j_call: TRBJ2-7; d_call: -; clone_size: -; v_call: TRBV10-3; cdr3_aa: CAIAAGRGPSYEQYF; cdr3_nt: TGTGCCATTGCGGCGGGACGGGGCCCATCCTACGAGCAGTACTTC
j_call: TRBJ2-3; d_call: -; clone_size: -; v_call: TRBV11-2; cdr3_aa: CASSLGQATDTQYF; cdr3_nt: TGTGCCAGCAGCTTAGGACAGGCCACTGATACGCAGTATTTT
j_call: TRBJ1-1; d_call: -; clone_size: -; v_call: TRBV9; cdr3_aa: CASSVRPGRGSEAFF; cdr3_nt: TGTGCCAGCAGCGTAAGGCCCGGGAGGGGGTCTGAAGCTTTCTTT
j_call: TRBJ1-2; d_call: -; clone_size: -; v_call: TRBV19; cdr3_aa: CASSTPGGAGYGYTF; cdr3_nt: TGTGCCAGTAGTACCCCGGGGGGTGCGGGCTATGGCTACACCTTC
j_call: TRBJ1-2; d_call: -; clone_size: -; v_call: TRBV7-9; cdr3_aa: CASEWGDYGYTF; cdr3_nt: TGTGCCAGCGAGTGGGGGGACTATGGCTACACCTTC
j_call: TRBJ1-4; d_call: -; clone_size: -; v_call: TRBV7-2; cdr3_aa: CASSAQGEKLFF; cdr3_nt: TGTGCCAGCAGCGCCCAGGGGGAAAAACTGTTTTTT
j_call: TRBJ1-1; d_call: TRBD1; clone_size: -; v_call: TRBV11-3; cdr3_aa: CASSDRQGRGNTEAFF; cdr3_nt: TGTGCCAGCAGCGACCGACAGGGGAGGGGGAACACTGAAGCTTTCTTT
j_call: TRBJ1-4; d_call: -; clone_size: -; v_call: TRBV29-1; cdr3_aa: CSAERGGEKLFF; cdr3_nt: TGCAGCGCGGAAAGGGGTGGTGAAAAACTGTTTTTT
j_call: TRBJ2-1; d_call: -; clone_size: -; v_call: TRBV7-9; cdr3_aa: CASSLGPAVF; cdr3_nt: TGTGCCAGCAGCTTAGGACCCGCGGTCTTC
j_call: TRBJ2-2; d_call: TRBD1; clone_size: -; v_call: TRBV5-6; cdr3_aa: CASSLIVDRGLTGTGELFF; cdr3_nt: TGTGCCAGCAGCTTGATAGTGGACAGGGGGCTCACGGGCACCGGGGAGCTGTTTTTT
j_call: TRBJ2-5; d_call: -; clone_size: -; v_call: TRBV5-1; cdr3_aa: CASSYQGIEETQYF; cdr3_nt: TGCGCCAGCAGCTATCAGGGGATTGAAGAGACCCAGTACTTC
j_call: TRBJ2-3; d_call: TRBD1; clone_size: -; v_call: TRBV5-1; cdr3_aa: CATRTGPTDTQYF; cdr3_nt: TGCGCCACCCGGACAGGTCCCACAGATACGCAGTATTTT
j_call: TRBJ2-5; d_call: TRBD1; clone_size: -; v_call: TRBV27; cdr3_aa: CASSLSPYRGQRETQYF; cdr3_nt: TGTGCCAGCAGTTTATCCCCTTACAGGGGGCAGAGGGAGACCCAGTACTTC
j_call: TRBJ1-1; d_call: -; clone_size: -; v_call: TRBV7-9; cdr3_aa: CASSLGPGIEAFF; cdr3_nt: TGTGCCAGCAGCTTGGGCCCGGGGATTGAAGCTTTCTTT
j_call: TRBJ1-1; d_call: -; clone_size: once; v_call: TRBV14; cdr3_aa: CASSQDWRQGNTEAFF; cdr3_nt: TGTGCCAGCAGCCAAGATTGGCGTCAGGGGAACACTGAAGCTTTCTTT
j_call: TRBJ2-2; d_call: -; clone_size: few; v_call: TRBV7-2; cdr3_aa: CASSLVVGATGELFF; cdr3_nt: TGTGCCAGCAGCTTAGTTGTAGGGGCGACCGGGGAGCTGTTTTTT
j_call: TRBJ2-7; d_call: TRBD2; clone_size: -; v_call: TRBV14; cdr3_aa: CASSQESPSGYPYEQYF; cdr3_nt: TGTGCCAGCAGCCAAGAAAGCCCTAGCGGGTATCCCTACGAGCAGTACTTC
j_call: TRBJ1-4; d_call: TRBD1; clone_size: -; v_call: TRBV4-1; cdr3_aa: CASSQDPGGTNEKLFF; cdr3_nt: TGCGCCAGCAGCCAAGATCCAGGGGGCACTAATGAAAAACTGTTTTTT
j_call: TRBJ1-2; d_call: -; clone_size: -; v_call: TRBV19; cdr3_aa: CASSILDSKNYGYTF; cdr3_nt: TGTGCCAGTAGTATTTTAGACAGTAAAAACTATGGCTACACCTTC
j_call: TRBJ2-1; d_call: TRBD2; clone_size: -; v_call: TRBV10-3; cdr3_aa: CAISLAGEVEQFF; cdr3_nt: TGTGCCATCTCGCTAGCGGGAGAGGTTGAGCAGTTCTTC
j_call: TRBJ2-1; d_call: TRBD2; clone_size: -; v_call: TRBV7-8; cdr3_aa: CASSPRWGGSYNEQFF; cdr3_nt: TGTGCCAGCAGCCCGAGATGGGGGGGGTCCTACAATGAGCAGTTCTTC
j_call: TRBJ1-4; d_call: -; clone_size: once; v_call: TRBV29-1; cdr3_aa: CSVEEQPEKLFF; cdr3_nt: TGCAGCGTTGAAGAACAGCCTGAAAAACTGTTTTTT
j_call: TRBJ2-7; d_call: TRBD2; clone_size: few; v_call: TRBV6-5; cdr3_aa: CASSWRTGGYYEQYF; cdr3_nt: TGTGCCAGCAGTTGGAGGACGGGGGGTTACTACGAGCAGTACTTC